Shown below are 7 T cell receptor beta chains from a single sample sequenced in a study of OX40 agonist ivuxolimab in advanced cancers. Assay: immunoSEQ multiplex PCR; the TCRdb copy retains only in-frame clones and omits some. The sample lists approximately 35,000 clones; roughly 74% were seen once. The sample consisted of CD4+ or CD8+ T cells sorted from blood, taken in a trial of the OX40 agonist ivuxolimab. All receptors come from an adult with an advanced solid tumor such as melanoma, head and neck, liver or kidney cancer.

In DNA form, the CDR3 reads TGCGCCAGCAGCCAGAGCTTCGGGACTAGCGGGGGAAGCTCCTACAATGAGCAGTTCTTC. Encoded protein: CASSQSFGTSGGSSYNEQFF. The rearrangement joins TRBV4-1 to TRBJ2-1, with 14 bases that match TRBD2. Germline values: CDR1 MGHRA, CDR2 YSYEKL. This CDR3 spans 20 amino acids. The trim removed 3 bases at V and 0 bases at J, leaving 10 bases unmatched.

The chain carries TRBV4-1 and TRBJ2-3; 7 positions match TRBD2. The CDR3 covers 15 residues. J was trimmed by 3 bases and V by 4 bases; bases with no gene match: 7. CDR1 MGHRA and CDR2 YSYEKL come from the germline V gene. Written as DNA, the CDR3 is TGCGCCAGCAGCCGCGCGGGACTAAGGACAGATACGCAGTATTTT. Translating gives CASSRAGLRTDTQYF.

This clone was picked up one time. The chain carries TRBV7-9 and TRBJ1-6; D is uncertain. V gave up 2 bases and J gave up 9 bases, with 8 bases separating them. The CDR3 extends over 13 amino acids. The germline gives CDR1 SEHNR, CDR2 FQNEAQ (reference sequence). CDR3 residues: CASSLSDLSPLHF. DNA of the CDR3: TGTGCCAGCAGCTTATCCGATCTTTCACCCCTCCACTTT.

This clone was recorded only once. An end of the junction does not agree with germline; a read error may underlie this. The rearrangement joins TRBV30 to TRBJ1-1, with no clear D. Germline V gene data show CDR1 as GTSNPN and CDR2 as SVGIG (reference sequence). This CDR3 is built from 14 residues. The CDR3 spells CAWRLPGMNTGAFF. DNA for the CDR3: TGTGCCTGGAGGCTCCCAGGAATGAACACTGGAGCTTTCTTT.

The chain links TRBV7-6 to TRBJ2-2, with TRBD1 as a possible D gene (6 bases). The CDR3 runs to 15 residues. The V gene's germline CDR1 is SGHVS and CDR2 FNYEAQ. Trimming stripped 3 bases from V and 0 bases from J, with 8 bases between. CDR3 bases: TGTGCCAGCAGCTTCCGGACAGCGAACACCGGGGAGCTGTTTTTT. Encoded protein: CASSFRTANTGELFF.

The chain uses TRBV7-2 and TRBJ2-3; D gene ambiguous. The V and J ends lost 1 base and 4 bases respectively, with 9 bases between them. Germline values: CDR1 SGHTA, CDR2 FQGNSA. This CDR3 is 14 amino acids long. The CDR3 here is CASSLGHPPDTQYF. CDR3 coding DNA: TGTGCCAGCAGCTTAGGTCACCCCCCAGATACGCAGTATTTT.

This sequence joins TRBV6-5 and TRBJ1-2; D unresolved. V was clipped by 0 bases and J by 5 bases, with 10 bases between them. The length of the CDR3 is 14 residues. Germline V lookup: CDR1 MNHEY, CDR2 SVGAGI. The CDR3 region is CASSYSRSQYGYTF. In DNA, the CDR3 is TGTGCCAGCAGTTACTCGAGATCCCAATATGGCTACACCTTC.